This passage covers 28 T cell receptor beta chains from one sample sequenced in a study of siplizumab effects on memory and regulatory T cells. Repertoires were generated with immunoSEQ multiplex PCR, while TCRdb's copy carries only in-frame clones and drops some. The sample lists 95,000 to 130,000 clones, around 94% occurring once. The specimen was non-Treg CD4+ T cells sorted from blood. Every receptor here comes from a human donor in good health.

The gene calls are TRBV2 and TRBJ1-5; D remains ambiguous. The length of the CDR3 is 16 residues. Germline V gives CDR1 SNHLY, CDR2 FYNNEI. V was pared by 6 bases and J by 3 bases, with 18 bases between. DNA of the CDR3: TGTGCCAGCAGACCGGGAGACTTTGGTTTCAATCAGCCCCAGCATTTT. This sequence encodes CASRPGDFGFNQPQHF.

The V and J genes are TRBV11-3 and TRBJ2-1, with D tentatively TRBD1 (6 bases). This CDR3 is 13 amino acids long. The germline V gene has CDR1 SGHNT and CDR2 YENEEA. V gave up 4 bases and J gave up 6 bases, with 10 bases separating them. CDR3 residues: CASSSDRVNEQFF. The CDR3 nucleotides read TGTGCCAGCAGCTCGGACAGAGTCAATGAGCAGTTCTTC.

This clone is a singleton in its sample. This chain joins TRBV7-9 and TRBJ1-2; unclear D gene. Deletions cut 10 bases from V and 8 bases from J, with 11 bases between. Germline CDR1 SEHNR, CDR2 FQNEAQ (reference sequence). The CDR3 runs 10 residues. CDR3 sequence reads: CATDPGGYTF. Here the CDR3 DNA reads TGTGCCACTGACCCGGGGGGCTACACCTTC.

V usage is TRBV5-4 and J usage is TRBJ2-3; 7 bases are a match to TRBD2. V was pared by 3 bases and J by 7 bases, with 17 bases of the junction left unmatched. The CDR3 extends over 17 amino acids. Germline CDR1 SGHNT, CDR2 YYREEE (reference sequence). CDR3 coding DNA: TGTGCCAGCAGCTCAATCCCCAGCGGCGGGAGTTTATATACGCAGTATTTT. Translation gives CASSSIPSGGSLYTQYF.

The chain joins TRBV15 to TRBJ1-5, with a weak D call TRBD1 (5 bases). The CDR3 is 12 residues long. The germline V gene has CDR1 LNHNV and CDR2 YYDKDF (reference sequence). V shed 11 bases and J shed 3 bases, with 11 bases lying between them. CDR3 DNA: TGTGCCGCAGCAGGGTACAATCAGCCCCAGCATTTT. This translates into CAAAGYNQPQHF.

The genes are TRBV19 and TRBJ1-2; D gene uncertain. Trimming took off 8 bases at V and 0 bases at J, with 16 bases between the two ends. Germline loops: CDR1 LNHDA, CDR2 SQIVND (reference sequence). CDR3 length: 15 amino acids. The CDR3 is CASRTQARANYGYTF. The CDR3 DNA sequence: TGTGCCAGTCGGACCCAGGCCCGCGCTAACTATGGCTACACCTTC.

The chain links TRBV19 to TRBJ2-1; TRBD2 might be the D (5 bases). The V gene lost 4 bases and the J gene lost 3 bases, with 10 bases spanning the gap. The CDR3 sequence is 14 residues long. CDR1 is LNHDA and CDR2 is SQIVND in the germline V gene (reference sequence). The CDR3 nucleotides read TGTGCCAGTAGTAACCGCCGGGACTACAATGAGCAGTTCTTC. Its protein product is CASSNRRDYNEQFF. The full variable domain, in which reference TRBV19 and TRBJ2-1 provide the parts outside the CDR3, is DGGITQSPKYLFRKEGQNVTLSCEQNLNHDAMYWYRQDPGQGLRLIYYSQIVNDFQKGDIAEGYSVSREKKESFPLTVTSAQKNPTAFYLCASSNRRDYNEQFFGPGTRLTVL.

The chain is built from TRBV5-3 and TRBJ2-7; TRBD2 is a possible D gene (6 bases). TRBV5-3 is noted as an ORF with a role that remains uncertain. The CDR3 runs to 13 residues. Trimming removed 4 bases at V and 4 bases at J, with 12 bases between. Here the CDR3 reads CARSGSGEYEQYF. In nucleotides, the CDR3 is TGTGCCAGAAGCGGGTCGGGAGAATACGAGCAGTACTTC.

In this sample, this clone turned up once. The chain recombines TRBV5-4 with TRBJ1-4; 8 bases agree with TRBD1. Looked up from germline, CDR1 is SGHNT and CDR2 is YYREEE (reference sequence). V lost 4 bases, J lost 1 base, and 6 bases stayed unmatched. The CDR3 loop spans 16 amino acids. CDR3 residues: CASSLGGQGTNEKLFF. The DNA for the CDR3 is TGTGCCAGCAGCCTTGGAGGACAGGGAACTAATGAAAAACTGTTTTTT.

J is TRBJ1-2 and V is TRBV11-2; weak D call: TRBD1 (5 bases). The CDR3 runs 15 residues. CDR1 is SGHAT, CDR2 FQNNGV, per germline. Trimming removed 5 bases from V and 6 bases from J, with 19 bases in between. This CDR3 is CASSLRAGLIDGYTF. CDR3 DNA sequence: TGTGCCAGCAGCCTCCGGGCAGGGTTGATCGATGGCTACACCTTC.

The chain uses TRBV19 and TRBJ1-2; the D gene is possibly TRBD1 (6 bases). CDR1 is LNHDA, CDR2 SQIVND, per germline (reference sequence). The CDR3 contains 13 residues. V dropped 3 bases and J dropped 4 bases, with 9 bases sitting between them. The CDR3 nucleotides are TGTGCCAGTAGTATGCGGGACACCTATGGCTACACCTTC. Translation gives CASSMRDTYGYTF.

This rearrangement joins TRBV5-1 to TRBJ1-1; D is undetermined. V lost 0 bases, J lost 4 bases, and 4 bases lay in between. This CDR3 has 12 residues. Looked up from germline, CDR1 is SGHRS and CDR2 is YFSETQ. CDR3 nucleotides: TGCGCCAGCAGCTTGGACCGCACTGAAGCTTTCTTT. Its protein is CASSLDRTEAFF.

J is TRBJ2-3 and V is TRBV11-2, with 9 bases that match TRBD1. The CDR3 extends over 15 amino acids. Germline trimming cut 5 bases from V and 7 bases from J; bases unmatched to any gene: 10. Germline CDR1 reads SGHAT; CDR2 reads FQNNGV. The CDR3 region is CASSRYRGLSYTQYF. The CDR3 nucleotides read TGTGCCAGCAGCCGCTACAGGGGGCTATCGTATACGCAGTATTTT.

The V and J genes are TRBV27 and TRBJ2-7, with D maybe TRBD1 (6 bases). CDR3 length equals 15 residues. The V gene lost 5 bases and the J gene lost 3 bases, with 17 bases spanning the gap. The germline V gene has CDR1 MNHEY and CDR2 SMNVEV (reference sequence). This chain's CDR3 is CASSQQGFPDYEQYF. In nucleotides, the CDR3 is TGTGCCAGCAGTCAGCAGGGGTTCCCTGACTACGAGCAGTACTTC.

The V call is TRBV5-1, the J call TRBJ2-5, with D possibly matching TRBD1 (6 bases). CDR3 length equals 14 residues. Trimming removed 0 bases at V and 2 bases at J, with 8 bases between. Looked up from germline, CDR1 is SGHRS and CDR2 is YFSETQ. CDR3 sequence (DNA): TGCGCCAGCAGCTTGGGGACAGATCAAGAGACCCAGTACTTC. This codes for CASSLGTDQETQYF.

This rearrangement joins TRBV25-1 to TRBJ1-2; TRBD1 might be the D (6 bases). The germline V and J ends were trimmed by 6 bases and 0 bases, with 14 bases remaining between them. This CDR3 has 15 residues. The germline CDR1 and CDR2 sequences are MGHDK and SYGVNS. CDR3 DNA: TGTGCCAGCAGCCAAGGAGGGGGTCCTAACTATGGCTACACCTTC. This codes for CASSQGGGPNYGYTF.

The rearrangement joins TRBV7-8 to TRBJ1-1; 10 bases fit TRBD1. The CDR3 sequence is 16 residues long. Per the germline V gene, CDR1 is SGHVS and CDR2 is FQNEAQ. V dropped 2 bases and J dropped 3; count of bases not matched to a gene: 6. The CDR3 sequence is CASSLPGQGIDTEAFF. The CDR3 DNA reads as TGTGCCAGCAGCTTACCGGGACAGGGGATCGACACTGAAGCTTTCTTT.

V gene TRBV5-4 combines with J gene TRBJ2-7; D gene uncertain. Germline values: CDR1 SGHNT, CDR2 YYREEE (reference sequence). The V end lost 2 bases, the J end lost 0 bases, and 6 bases lay between the germline ends. This CDR3 spans 13 amino acids. CDR3 loop: CASSFDNSYEQYF. CDR3 nucleotide sequence: TGTGCCAGCAGCTTTGACAACTCCTACGAGCAGTACTTC.

The CDR3 DNA reads TGTGCCAGCAGTCAATCAACAGGGGTTGGAAACACCATATATTTT. Encoded protein: CASSQSTGVGNTIYF. The chain couples TRBV6-5 to TRBJ1-3, with 7 bases identical to TRBD1. The J segment lost 3 bases and the V segment lost 5 bases, leaving 7 bases of the junction unmatched. Germline V gives CDR1 MNHEY, CDR2 SVGAGI. This CDR3 has 15 amino acids.

The chain combines TRBV5-4 with TRBJ2-2; 9 positions match TRBD2. Germline V lookup: CDR1 SGHNT, CDR2 YYREEE (reference sequence). V shed 6 bases and J 6 bases; nucleotides not matched to a gene: 15. The length of the CDR3 is 17 residues. This chain's CDR3 is CASTQTSGQGFAGELFF. CDR3 bases: TGTGCCAGCACACAGACTAGCGGCCAGGGTTTCGCCGGGGAGCTGTTTTTT.

V is TRBV5-6 and J is TRBJ2-3, with D uncertain. V shed 6 bases and J shed 10 bases, with 12 bases lying between them. CDR1 and CDR2 (germline): SGHDT, YYEEEE. CDR3 length: 11 amino acids. CDR3: CASTPQVAQYF. The CDR3 DNA is TGTGCCAGCACCCCGCAGGTCGCGCAGTATTTT.

The chain couples TRBV5-1 to TRBJ1-2; possible D gene TRBD1, 6 bases. Per germline, CDR1 SGHRS and CDR2 YFSETQ. The CDR3 has 13 residues. The germline V and J ends were trimmed by 0 bases and 8 bases, with 11 bases remaining between them. DNA for the CDR3: TGCGCCAGCAGCTTGGAGGGGGGCTTCGGCTACACCTTC. Its translation: CASSLEGGFGYTF.

The V and J genes are TRBV7-2 and TRBJ1-5; no firm D call. This CDR3 is 15 amino acids long. Germline V CDR1 and CDR2: SGHTA, FQGNSA. Trimming left V 3 bases short and J 1 base short, with 10 bases between. The CDR3 loop reads CASSLVGISNQPQHF. The CDR3 DNA is TGTGCCAGCAGCTTGGTCGGGATAAGCAATCAGCCCCAGCATTTT.

This sequence joins TRBV7-2 and TRBJ1-5, with D possibly TRBD1 on 5 matching bases. From germline, CDR1 is SGHTA and CDR2 FQGNSA. V lost 5 bases, J lost 2 bases, and 13 bases lay in between. This CDR3 contains 15 residues. CDR3 protein: CASSPAGSGNQPQHF. The CDR3 coding sequence is TGTGCCAGCAGCCCGGCAGGGAGCGGCAATCAGCCCCAGCATTTT.

This rearrangement joins TRBV6-5 to TRBJ2-7; tentative D call: TRBD2 (6 bases). Between the trimmed V and J ends, which lost 10 bases and 2 bases, there was a span of 12 bases. Per germline, CDR1 MNHEY and CDR2 SVGAGI. The CDR3 sequence is 12 residues long. The CDR3 sequence is CATLSGPYEQYF. The CDR3 DNA reads TGTGCCACCCTTAGCGGCCCCTACGAGCAGTACTTC.

The chain combines TRBV5-1 with TRBJ2-3; TRBD2 matches at 13 bases. Germline CDR1 and CDR2: SGHRS and YFSETQ. Trimming took 9 bases from V and 8 from J; bases not matched to a gene: 12. The CDR3 runs to 15 residues. CDR3 loop: CATRLAGGLPGTQYF. In DNA form, the CDR3 reads TGCGCCACTCGACTAGCGGGAGGCCTACCGGGTACGCAGTATTTT.

The gene calls are TRBV4-2 and TRBJ2-6; no definite D call. V was cut by 0 bases and J by 0 bases, with 9 bases left in between. The CDR3 consists of 17 residues. Per germline, CDR1 LGHNA and CDR2 YNFKEQ. The CDR3 sequence: CASSQDFSNSGANVLTF. The DNA for the CDR3 is TGTGCCAGCAGCCAAGATTTCTCAAACTCTGGGGCCAACGTCCTGACTTTC.

The rearrangement links TRBV6-6 to TRBJ2-5; D not resolved. Per the germline V gene, CDR1 is MNHNY and CDR2 is SVGAGI (reference sequence). The CDR3 is made up of 15 amino acids. V was shortened by 0 bases and J by 0 bases, with 8 bases between the two germline ends. The CDR3 reads CASSYSSVYQETQYF. The CDR3 DNA reads as TGTGCCAGCAGTTACTCCTCCGTGTACCAAGAGACCCAGTACTTC.